These 27 T cell receptor beta chains share one sample of origin, sequenced in a study of monozygotic twins with inflammatory bowel disease. TCRdb reprocessed the 5' RACE reads and reports one entry per CDR3 protein, with no DNA. Listed are 350,000 to 500,000 distinct CDR3 sequences; roughly 2.2% falls within the top ten. What was sequenced was blood. All receptors derive from a human donor with ulcerative colitis or Crohn's disease, or a healthy co-twin of an affected twin (not recorded which).

The chain employs TRBV12-3 or TRBV12-4 and TRBJ1-6; as DNA is missing, the TRBD1 call by TCRdb cannot be tested. CDR3 length equals 15 residues. The CDR3 sequence: CASSWGQGRHSPLHF.

The rearrangement joins TRBV29-1 to TRBJ2-6; TCRdb's assignment of TRBD1 cannot be checked, as there is no DNA. CDR3 size: 17 residues. The germline gives CDR1 SQVTM, CDR2 ANQGSEA. The CDR3 sequence: CSVVSSGQPSGANVLTF.

The chain combines TRBV7-6 with TRBJ2-7; TCRdb picks TRBD2, but there is no DNA to check that call. CDR1 and CDR2 from the germline V gene are SGHVS and FNYEAQ. This CDR3 has 14 residues. The CDR3 sequence is CASSARDLRVEQYF.

The J gene is TRBJ2-5, the V gene TRBV5-1. The CDR3 spans 13 residues. Germline V gives CDR1 SGHRS, CDR2 YFSETQ. The CDR3 protein is CASSLVSLETQYF.

This chain connects TRBV5-1 to TRBJ2-5. From germline, CDR1 is SGHRS and CDR2 YFSETQ. This CDR3 is 13 amino acids long. The chain's CDR3 is CASSLGNTETQYF. The full variable domain, rest sourced from reference TRBV5-1 and TRBJ2-5, is KAGVTQTPRYLIKTRGQQVTLSCSPISGHRSVSWYQQTPGQGLQFLFEYFSETQRNKGNFPGRFSGRQFSNSRSEMNVSTLELGDSALYLCASSLGNTETQYFGPGTRLLVL.

The chain uses TRBV5-1 and TRBJ1-1; the TCRdb D gene call, TRBD1, has no DNA to confirm it. CDR3 length equals 13 residues. Germline V gives CDR1 SGHRS, CDR2 YFSETQ. CDR3 amino acids: CASSGQMNTEAFF. Full variable domain (outside the CDR3, taken from reference TRBV5-1 and TRBJ1-1): KAGVTQTPRYLIKTRGQQVTLSCSPISGHRSVSWYQQTPGQGLQFLFEYFSETQRNKGNFPGRFSGRQFSNSRSEMNVSTLELGDSALYLCASSGQMNTEAFFGQGTRLTVV.

The chain recombines TRBV12-3 or TRBV12-4 with TRBJ1-1; TCRdb's assignment of TRBD1 cannot be checked, as there is no DNA. The CDR3 sequence is 11 residues long. The CDR3 sequence: CASSTGARAFF.

The CDR3: CAIGDNSPLHF. The chain uses TRBV10-3 and TRBJ1-6. CDR3 length equals 11 residues. Germline V gene sequence: CDR1 ENHRY, CDR2 SYGVKD.

The V and J genes are TRBV2 and TRBJ2-1; TCRdb lists TRBD2, though no DNA is available to test this call. Germline CDR1 is SNHLY and CDR2 is FYNNEI. This CDR3 spans 17 amino acids. CDR3 loop: CASSRSGSGRSYNEQFF.

The genes are TRBV10-3 and TRBJ2-3; TCRdb outputs TRBD2, but without DNA this stays unchecked. The germline V gene encodes CDR1 ENHRY and CDR2 SYGVKD. The CDR3 extends over 15 amino acids. The CDR3: CALLDPSGGMNTQYF.

This sequence joins TRBV5-6 and TRBJ1-2; the D call from TCRdb, TRBD1, cannot be confirmed without DNA. The CDR3 consists of 13 residues. Germline CDR1 reads SGHDT; CDR2 reads YYEEEE. CDR3 sequence reads: CASSPGQGFGYTF.

This chain uses TRBV20-1 with TRBJ2-3; TCRdb's D gene call, TRBD1, goes unchecked for lack of DNA. Per the germline V gene, CDR1 is DFQATT and CDR2 is SNEGSKA (reference sequence). The CDR3 length is 13 residues. The CDR3: CSAKTGGIDTQYF.

CDR3 sequence: CSATRELWRESFSGGNEQFF. The chain links TRBV20-1 to TRBJ2-1; TCRdb proposes TRBD2, but this gene call is untestable without DNA. The CDR3 totals 20 residues. Germline values: CDR1 DFQATT, CDR2 SNEGSKA (reference sequence).

The V and J genes are TRBV14 and TRBJ1-1. CDR3 length: 19 residues. Germline V gene sequence: CDR1 SGHDN, CDR2 FVKESK. The CDR3 sequence is CASSHSVVRRTIPNTEAFF.

V is TRBV5-5 and J is TRBJ2-3. Per germline, CDR1 SGHKS and CDR2 YYEKEE (reference sequence). This CDR3 contains 13 residues. CDR3 sequence: CASSLDLGNTQYF.

The V and J genes are TRBV7-3 and TRBJ2-1; TCRdb calls TRBD2, which cannot be checked without DNA. The CDR3 covers 17 residues. CDR1 is SGHTA, CDR2 FQGTGA, per germline. This CDR3 is CASSRRGGLAVNNEQFF.

The V call is TRBV28, the J call TRBJ2-6. This CDR3 spans 15 amino acids. The germline gives CDR1 MDHEN, CDR2 SYDVKM. Here the CDR3 reads CASSWTLTGANVLTF.

V gene TRBV7-8 combines with J gene TRBJ1-2. CDR3 size: 15 residues. Germline loops: CDR1 SGHVS, CDR2 FQNEAQ. The chain's CDR3 is CASSPSSSLSYGYTF.

The chain couples TRBV2 to TRBJ2-5; the D gene TCRdb calls, TRBD1, cannot be checked with no DNA. The CDR3 loop spans 13 amino acids. Germline-derived CDR1 and CDR2 are SNHLY and FYNNEI. CDR3: CASSEDRFKTQYF. Full variable domain (outside the CDR3, taken from reference TRBV2 and TRBJ2-5): EPEVTQTPSHQVTQMGQEVILRCVPISNHLYFYWYRQILGQKVEFLVSFYNNEISEKSEIFDDQFSVERPDGSNFTLKIRSTKLEDSAMYFCASSEDRFKTQYFGPGTRLLVL.

The V and J genes are TRBV5-1 and TRBJ2-7; without DNA, the TCRdb call of TRBD1 cannot be checked. This CDR3 has 14 residues. Germline CDR1 reads SGHRS; CDR2 reads YFSETQ. The CDR3 is CASSMGQGAWEQYF.

The chain has TRBV20-1 and TRBJ2-3; there is no DNA to check the TCRdb D call of TRBD1. Germline CDR1 DFQATT, CDR2 SNEGSKA (reference sequence). The CDR3 loop spans 18 amino acids. The CDR3 region is CSARDPLRGGAVGDTQYF.

The chain carries TRBV10-3 and TRBJ1-5. The germline V gene encodes CDR1 ENHRY and CDR2 SYGVKD. CDR3 length: 15 residues. The CDR3 region is CAISDQGPQNQPQHF.

The chain employs TRBV4-1 and TRBJ1-5; there is no DNA to check the TCRdb D call of TRBD1. CDR1 and CDR2 (germline): MGHRA, YSYEKL. This CDR3 has 13 amino acids. The CDR3 is CASSQTGSGSQHF.

This chain uses TRBV7-2 with TRBJ1-6. The CDR3 loop spans 17 amino acids. CDR1 and CDR2 from the germline V gene are SGHTA and FQGNSA. CDR3 sequence reads: CASSFMPLSSYNSPLHF.

The chain carries TRBV29-1 and TRBJ2-7; lacking DNA, the TRBD1 call made by TCRdb goes unchecked. CDR1 and CDR2 (germline): SQVTM, ANQGSEA. The CDR3 totals 13 residues. CDR3 region: CSVGKVGGYEQYF.

The J gene is TRBJ2-2, the V gene TRBV5-6; the D call from TCRdb, TRBD1, cannot be confirmed without DNA. CDR3 length equals 14 residues. Germline loops: CDR1 SGHDT, CDR2 YYEEEE. The CDR3 protein is CASSSNRGTRELFF.

The rearrangement joins TRBV3-1 to TRBJ2-1; the D call of TRBD2 rests on TCRdb alone, since no DNA is present to check it. Germline loops: CDR1 LGHDT, CDR2 YNNKEL (reference sequence). This CDR3 spans 13 amino acids. The CDR3 protein is CASSQGGGGEQFF.